One and the same sample provided the 11 T cell receptor beta chains below, sequenced in a study of T cells in Graves' hyperthyroidism and ophthalmopathy. The CDR3 regions of TCR beta were amplified from RNA transcripts. First-round RT-PCR targeting the TCR CDR3 was performed with the HTBI primer set. Each CDR3 protein gets one entry after TCRdb re-called the multiplex PCR reads with MiXCR. The table has around 580,000 distinct CDR3 sequences, roughly 50% seen once; the top ten hold around 7.7%. The sequenced material came from peripheral blood or thyroid tissue (not recorded which). The receptors originated from a woman aged 18 to 35 with Graves' hyperthyroidism.

This clonotype was seen repeatedly, ten times or more. The rearrangement joins TRBV3-1 to TRBJ1-2; D perhaps matches TRBD1 (6 bases). Trimming shortened V by 5 bases and J by 2 bases, and 9 bases separated the two germline ends. This CDR3 contains 13 residues. Germline assignment: CDR1 LGHDT and CDR2 YNNKEL (reference sequence). For the CDR3, the DNA is TGTGCCAGCAGCGATGGACAGAACTATGGCTACACCTTC. Encoded protein: CASSDGQNYGYTF.

V usage is TRBV29-1 and J usage is TRBJ1-2, with 7 positions matching TRBD1. Germline V CDR1 and CDR2: SQVTM, ANQGSEA. This CDR3 comprises 12 residues. J gave up 8 bases and V 7 bases, and 10 bases lay outside the gene matches. CDR3 loop: CSEDRAGGGYTF. The CDR3 DNA reads as TGCAGCGAAGACAGGGCTGGAGGAGGCTACACCTTC. Filled out from reference TRBV29-1 and TRBJ1-2, the complete variable domain reads SAVISQKPSRDICQRGTSLTIQCQVDSQVTMMFWYRQQPGQSLTLIATANQGSEATYESGFVIDKFPISRPNLTFSTLTVSNMSPEDSSIYLCSEDRAGGGYTFGSGTRLTVV.

The CDR3 loop reads CASSLVSTKETQYF. The CDR3 DNA is TGCGCCAGCAGCTTGGTTAGTACGAAAGAGACCCAGTACTTC. The chain is built from TRBV5-1 and TRBJ2-5, with D unclear. Trimming removed 0 bases from V and 3 bases from J, with 9 bases in between. CDR3 length: 14 residues. Germline V gives CDR1 SGHRS, CDR2 YFSETQ. The whole variable domain, remainder taken from reference TRBV5-1 and TRBJ2-5, is KAGVTQTPRYLIKTRGQQVTLSCSPISGHRSVSWYQQTPGQGLQFLFEYFSETQRNKGNFPGRFSGRQFSNSRSEMNVSTLELGDSALYLCASSLVSTKETQYFGPGTRLLVL.

This clonotype has more than one count but fewer than ten. The gene calls are TRBV6-5 and TRBJ1-1, with a weak D call TRBD1 (5 bases). V was trimmed by 2 bases and J by 4 bases, leaving 11 bases between them. This CDR3 has 14 residues. Germline CDR1 reads MNHEY; CDR2 reads SVGAGI. The CDR3 nucleotides are TGTGCCAGCAGTTACGGGGGGATCAGCACTGAAGCTTTCTTT. It translates to CASSYGGISTEAFF.

This clonotype was detected many times. The J gene is TRBJ1-5, the V gene TRBV7-9; possibly TRBD1 for D (6 bases). Germline-derived CDR1 and CDR2 are SEHNR and FQNEAQ (reference sequence). V was trimmed by 6 bases and J by 7 bases, leaving 25 bases between them. The CDR3 loop spans 17 amino acids. This CDR3 is CASRPREGVVGQQPQHF. CDR3 coding DNA: TGTGCCAGCAGACCCCGTGAGGGGGTCGTCGGACAGCAGCCCCAGCATTTT. Using reference TRBV7-9 and TRBJ1-5 for the parts outside the CDR3, the full variable domain is DTGVSQNPRHKITKRGQNVTFRCDPISEHNRLYWYRQTLGQGPEFLTYFQNEAQLEKSRLLSDRFSAERPKGSFSTLEIQRTEQGDSAMYLCASRPREGVVGQQPQHFGDGTRLSIL.

This clonotype occurred many times. This rearrangement joins TRBV4-3 to TRBJ1-4; no clear D. The CDR3 consists of 17 residues. Trimming cost V 0 bases and J 0 bases, with 11 bases left between them. CDR1 is LGHNA, CDR2 YSLEER, per germline. The CDR3 coding sequence is TGCGCCAGCAGCCAAGACGGGAGGAGCCCAACTAATGAAAAACTGTTTTTT. Protein sequence: CASSQDGRSPTNEKLFF.

This clonotype was seen repeatedly, ten times or more. The chain recombines TRBV7-9 with TRBJ2-5, with TRBD2 matching 13 bases. V lost 5 bases to trimming and J lost 2 bases; unmatched junction nucleotides: 11. The CDR3 loop spans 18 amino acids. Germline V gene lookup returns CDR1 SEHNR and CDR2 FQNEAQ (reference sequence). CDR3 loop: CASSTTRTGLAGQETQYF. The CDR3 DNA reads TGTGCCAGCAGCACGACCCGGACGGGACTAGCGGGGCAAGAGACCCAGTACTTC.

The CDR3 bases are TGCAGGCTCGGGACGGGTTGGGGCTACACCTTC. This encodes CRLGTGWGYTF. The J gene is TRBJ1-2, the V gene TRBV20-1, with a possible D match to TRBD1 (5 bases). CDR1 is DFQATT and CDR2 is SNEGSKA in the germline V gene (reference sequence). The CDR3 runs to 11 residues.

About this clonotype itself: At one end the junction does not follow the germline gene, possibly because of a read error. The genes are TRBV20-1 and TRBJ2-2, with D perhaps matching TRBD2 (6 bases). Germline values: CDR1 DFQATT, CDR2 SNEGSKA (reference sequence). This CDR3 is 13 amino acids long. The DNA of the CDR3 is TGCAGTGCCAGAGATGCGACTAGCGGGGAGCTGTTTTTT. It yields the protein CSARDATSGELFF.

This clonotype was detected ten times or more. The V and J genes are TRBV2 and TRBJ1-2; maybe TRBD1 (6 bases). V lost 5 bases, J lost 3 bases, and 13 bases lay in between. The CDR3 spans 14 residues. Germline CDR1 is SNHLY and CDR2 is FYNNEI. The CDR3, as DNA: TGTGCCAGCAGTTGGGACACCTTGGACTATGGCTACACCTTC. It specifies CASSWDTLDYGYTF. The full variable domain, in which reference TRBV2 and TRBJ1-2 provide the parts outside the CDR3, is EPEVTQTPSHQVTQMGQEVILRCVPISNHLYFYWYRQILGQKVEFLVSFYNNEISEKSEIFDDQFSVERPDGSNFTLKIRSTKLEDSAMYFCASSWDTLDYGYTFGSGTRLTVV.

This clonotype was counted at least ten times. This chain connects TRBV19 to TRBJ1-6, with D unclear. Germline V gene sequence: CDR1 LNHDA, CDR2 SQIVND (reference sequence). V lost 9 bases and J lost 4, with 10 bases in between. The CDR3 is made up of 13 amino acids. This chain's CDR3 is CASTVGYNSPLHF. The CDR3 DNA reads as TGTGCCAGCACAGTTGGATATAATTCACCCCTCCACTTT.